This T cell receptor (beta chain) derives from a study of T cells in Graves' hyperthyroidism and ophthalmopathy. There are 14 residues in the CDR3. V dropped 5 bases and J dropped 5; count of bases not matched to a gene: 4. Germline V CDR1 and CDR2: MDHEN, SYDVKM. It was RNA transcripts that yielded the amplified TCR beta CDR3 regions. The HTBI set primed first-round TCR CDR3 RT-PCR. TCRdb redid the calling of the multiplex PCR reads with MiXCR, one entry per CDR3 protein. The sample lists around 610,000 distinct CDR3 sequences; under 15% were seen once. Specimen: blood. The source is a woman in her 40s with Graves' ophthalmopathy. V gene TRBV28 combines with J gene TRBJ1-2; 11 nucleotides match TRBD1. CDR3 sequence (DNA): TGTGCCAGCAGTCGGACAGGGGGCCCTTATGGCTACACCTTC. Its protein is CASSRTGGPYGYTF.